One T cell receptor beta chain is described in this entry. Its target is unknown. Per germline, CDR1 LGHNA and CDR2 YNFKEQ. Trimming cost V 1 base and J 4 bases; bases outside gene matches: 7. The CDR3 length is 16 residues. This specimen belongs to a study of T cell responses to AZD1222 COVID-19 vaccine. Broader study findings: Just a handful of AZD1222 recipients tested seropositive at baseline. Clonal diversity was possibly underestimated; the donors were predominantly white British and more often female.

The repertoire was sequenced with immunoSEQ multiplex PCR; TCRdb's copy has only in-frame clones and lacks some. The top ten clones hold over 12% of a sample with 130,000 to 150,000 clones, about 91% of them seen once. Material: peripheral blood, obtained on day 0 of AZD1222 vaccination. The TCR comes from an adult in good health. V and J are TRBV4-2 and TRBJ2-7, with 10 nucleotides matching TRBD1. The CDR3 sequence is CASSQASGQGVYEQYF. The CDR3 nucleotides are TGTGCCAGCAGCCAAGCGTCTGGACAGGGGGTGTACGAGCAGTACTTC.